This note documents a single T cell receptor beta chain sequence. The data belong to a study of cytomegalovirus exposure and HLA in healthy donors. A multiplex PCR was run with 60 Vbeta primers and 13 Jbeta primers. The data were produced by immunoSEQ multiplex PCR, yet TCRdb's version contains in-frame clones alone and is incomplete. The sample carries about 65,000 clones, more than 75% recorded once. CDR1 SNHLY and CDR2 FYNNEI come from the germline V gene. This CDR3 contains 16 residues. Trimming shortened V by 2 bases and J by 3 bases, and 14 bases separated the two germline ends. The donors gave bone marrow, and they were healthy.

The clonotype originates from a girl aged 5-17 years in good health and CMV-seropositive. What was sequenced was PBMCs. The genes are TRBV2 and TRBJ1-5; tentatively, D is TRBD1 (6 bases). The CDR3 nucleotides read TGTGCCAGCAGTGAAATGTGGACAGCCTTCAATCAGCCCCAGCATTTT. Its protein product is CASSEMWTAFNQPQHF.